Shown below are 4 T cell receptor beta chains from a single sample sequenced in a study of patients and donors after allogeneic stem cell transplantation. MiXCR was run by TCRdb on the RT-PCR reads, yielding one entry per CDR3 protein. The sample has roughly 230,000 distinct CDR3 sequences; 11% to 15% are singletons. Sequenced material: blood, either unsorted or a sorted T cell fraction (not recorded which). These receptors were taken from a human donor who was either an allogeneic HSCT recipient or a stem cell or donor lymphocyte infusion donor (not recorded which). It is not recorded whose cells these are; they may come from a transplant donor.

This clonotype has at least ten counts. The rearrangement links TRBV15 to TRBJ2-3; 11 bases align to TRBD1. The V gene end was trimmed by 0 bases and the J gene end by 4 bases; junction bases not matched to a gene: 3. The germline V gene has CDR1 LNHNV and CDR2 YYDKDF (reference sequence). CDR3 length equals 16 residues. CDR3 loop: CATSRDPGQGADTQYF. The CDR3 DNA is TGTGCCACCAGCAGAGATCCGGGACAGGGGGCAGATACGCAGTATTTT.

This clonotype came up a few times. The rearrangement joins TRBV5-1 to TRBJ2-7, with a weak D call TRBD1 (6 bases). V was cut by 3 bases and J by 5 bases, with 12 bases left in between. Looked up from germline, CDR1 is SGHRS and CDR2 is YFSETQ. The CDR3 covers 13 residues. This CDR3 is CASSSLQGNEQYF. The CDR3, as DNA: TGCGCCAGCAGCTCCCTACAGGGCAACGAGCAGTACTTC.

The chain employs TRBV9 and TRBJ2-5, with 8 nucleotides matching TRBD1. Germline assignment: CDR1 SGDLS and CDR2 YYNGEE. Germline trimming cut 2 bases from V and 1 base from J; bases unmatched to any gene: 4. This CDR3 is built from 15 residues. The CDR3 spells CASSVGTGGQETQYF. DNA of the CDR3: TGTGCCAGCAGCGTTGGGACAGGCGGCCAAGAGACCCAGTACTTC.

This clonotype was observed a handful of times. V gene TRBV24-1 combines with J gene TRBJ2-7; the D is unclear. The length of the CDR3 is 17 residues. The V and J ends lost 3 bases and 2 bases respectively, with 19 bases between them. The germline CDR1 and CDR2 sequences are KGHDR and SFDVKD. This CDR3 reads CATSDDKGSGPPYEQYF. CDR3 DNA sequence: TGTGCCACCAGTGATGATAAAGGGTCCGGGCCTCCCTACGAGCAGTACTTC.